One sample yielded the 21 T cell receptor beta chains listed below, sequenced in a study of blood T cells in healthy people across ages (dated by TCRdb to 2013 to 2016). Receptor amplification or capture employed 5' RACE. These reads were obtained on an Illumina HiSeq 2500. A second PCR of roughly 6 to 11 cycles was run with a J-beta primer mix and a sample-barcoded 5' primer. TCRdb reprocessing: public reads trimmed at Q25 with fastp, clones called with MiXCR, in-frame beta chains kept. Rows merge per CDR3 protein into single entries with the most common DNA and genes. The sample data list roughly 700,000 distinct CDR3 sequences, and 49% of these were observed just once. The top ten clonotypes cover around 32% of the sample. The sample was blood. These TCRs come from a woman aged 60-75 years in good health.

Only a few counts were recorded for this clonotype. At one end, the junction sequence differs from germline, possibly due to a read error. V gene TRBV20-1 combines with J gene TRBJ1-1; 7 nucleotides agree with TRBD1. Germline CDR1 DFQATT, CDR2 SNEGSKA (reference sequence). The length of the CDR3 is 12 residues. CDR3 loop: CSARTGNTEAFF. The DNA for the CDR3 is TGCAGCGCTAGGACAGGGAACACTGAAGCTTTCTTT.

The chain uses TRBV7-2 and TRBJ1-1; D uncertain. The CDR3 spans 13 residues. Trimming took 2 bases from V and 1 from J, leaving 5 bases between them. Germline CDR1 is SGHTA and CDR2 is FQGNSA. CDR3 DNA sequence: TGTGCCAGCAGCTTACTACAGAACACTGAAGCTTTCTTT. Translating gives CASSLLQNTEAFF.

This clonotype was picked up a small number of times. The chain links TRBV9 to TRBJ1-2; 7 bases match TRBD1. The CDR3 spans 14 residues. Germline V CDR1 and CDR2: SGDLS, YYNGEE. The V segment lost 4 bases and the J segment 4 bases; nucleotides outside the gene matches: 7. The chain's CDR3 is CASSQSGTVYGYTF. Here the CDR3 DNA reads TGTGCCAGCAGCCAATCCGGGACAGTCTATGGCTACACCTTC.

The count of this clonotype is one. The genes are TRBV28 and TRBJ1-2; no clear D gene. Germline V lookup: CDR1 MDHEN, CDR2 SYDVKM. CDR3 length: 11 amino acids. V lost 6 bases and J lost 4, with 6 bases in between. This CDR3 is CASRYAYGYTF. DNA for the CDR3: TGTGCCAGCAGGTACGCCTATGGCTACACCTTC.

This clonotype was seen ten or more times. The rearrangement joins TRBV11-3 to TRBJ2-1; 7 bases line up with TRBD1. Germline V gene sequence: CDR1 SGHNT, CDR2 YENEEA. This CDR3 is built from 15 residues. Trimming removed 5 bases from V and 13 bases from J; junction bases left unmatched: 17. This chain's CDR3 is CASSPRGSGTVQQFF. The CDR3, as DNA: TGTGCCAGCAGCCCTCGAGGCTCCGGGACAGTTCAACAGTTCTTC.

The chain has TRBV28 and TRBJ2-3; 7 bases are a match to TRBD2. The V and J ends lost 6 bases and 1 base, in that order; junction bases with no gene match: 10. This CDR3 region has 16 residues. Per germline, CDR1 MDHEN and CDR2 SYDVKM. CDR3 coding DNA: TGTGCCAGCAGCCCCTCCCGGGGGGTACGCACAGATACGCAGTATTTT. It codes for CASSPSRGVRTDTQYF.

V usage is TRBV2 and J usage is TRBJ2-1, with TRBD2 matching over 14 bases. V shed 8 bases, J shed 6 bases, and the junction held 9 bases outside the gene matches. There are 16 residues in the CDR3. CDR1 is SNHLY and CDR2 is FYNNEI in the germline V gene. CDR3 region: CASGGPGLAGVNEQFF. CDR3 bases: TGTGCCAGCGGGGGTCCGGGACTAGCGGGAGTCAATGAGCAGTTCTTC.

The rearrangement joins TRBV7-2 to TRBJ2-1; TRBD2 agrees at 16 bases. V was pared by 5 bases and J by 10 bases, with 11 bases of the junction left unmatched. Germline CDR1 and CDR2: SGHTA and FQGNSA. This CDR3 comprises 17 residues. The CDR3 protein is CASSTPTGTSGRAEQFF. The CDR3 DNA sequence: TGTGCCAGCAGCACCCCGACGGGGACTAGCGGGAGGGCCGAGCAGTTCTTC.

In this sample, this clonotype turned up many times. This chain connects TRBV24-1 to TRBJ2-3, with 12 nucleotides matching TRBD2. J gave up 5 bases and V 4 bases, and 6 bases lay outside the gene matches. The CDR3 consists of 16 residues. The germline gives CDR1 KGHDR, CDR2 SFDVKD. The CDR3 DNA is TGTGCCACCAGTGAACTGACTAGCGGGAGTGGAGATACGCAGTATTTT. This translates into CATSELTSGSGDTQYF.

The chain recombines TRBV6-5 with TRBJ1-6, with D unresolved. Trimming removed 6 bases from V and 9 bases from J, with 15 bases in between. CDR1 and CDR2 (germline): MNHEY, SVGAGI. The CDR3 covers 14 residues. CDR3 sequence reads: CASRPVRSGSPLHF. The DNA for the CDR3 is TGTGCCAGCAGACCCGTCAGAAGCGGTTCACCCCTCCACTTT.

The chain combines TRBV18 with TRBJ2-3; the D is unclear. V lost 2 bases and J 4 bases, leaving 10 bases between the germline ends. The CDR3 length is 14 residues. In germline, CDR1 is KGHSH, CDR2 LQKENI. CDR3: CASSPGYSADTQYF. The CDR3 nucleotides are TGTGCCAGCTCACCAGGGTACAGCGCAGATACGCAGTATTTT.

The CDR3 DNA reads as TGCAGCGTCGCCGGGACAGGGCGTGGAAAGACCCAGTACTTC. The encoded protein is CSVAGTGRGKTQYF. V gene TRBV29-1 combines with J gene TRBJ2-5, with 9 bases identical to TRBD1. Germline CDR1 SQVTM, CDR2 ANQGSEA. This CDR3 is 14 amino acids long. The V gene end was trimmed by 6 bases and the J gene end by 6 bases; junction bases not matched to a gene: 11.

This clonotype was seen a handful of times. The genes are TRBV5-1 and TRBJ2-7, with TRBD1 identical over 10 bases. CDR1 is SGHRS and CDR2 is YFSETQ in the germline V gene. This CDR3 region has 18 residues. V lost 0 bases and J lost 5; bases outside the gene matches: 14. CDR3 in DNA: TGCGCCAGCAGCTTGGGAAGGGACAGGGGTTTCTCTCTGGACGAGCAGTACTTC. It translates to CASSLGRDRGFSLDEQYF.

This clonotype turned up a few times. V usage is TRBV5-6 and J usage is TRBJ2-7; possibly TRBD1 for D (6 bases). The V end lost 5 bases, the J end lost 7 bases, and 16 bases lay between the germline ends. In germline, CDR1 is SGHDT, CDR2 YYEEEE. The CDR3 extends over 13 amino acids. Written as DNA, the CDR3 is TGTGCCAGCAGGAGGGGGTTCGTTCGGGAGCAGTACTTC. Translated: CASRRGFVREQYF.

The count of this clonotype is one. V is TRBV7-2 and J is TRBJ2-1, with 8 bases fitting TRBD1. Germline values: CDR1 SGHTA, CDR2 FQGNSA. This CDR3 comprises 15 residues. V lost 4 bases to trimming and J lost 8 bases; unmatched junction nucleotides: 10. The DNA of the CDR3 is TGTGCCAGCAGCTGGAGACAGGGGAATAGAGATGAGCAGTTCTTC. Translated: CASSWRQGNRDEQFF.

J is TRBJ2-1 and V is TRBV29-1, with 7 bases that match TRBD1. J was trimmed by 3 bases and V by 0 bases; bases with no gene match: 2. This CDR3 is 14 amino acids long. CDR1 and CDR2 (germline): SQVTM, ANQGSEA. CDR3 sequence (DNA): TGCAGCGTTGAAGACACAGGGGTCTACAATGAGCAGTTCTTC. It specifies CSVEDTGVYNEQFF.

J is TRBJ1-1 and V is TRBV29-1; D gene unclear. The V end was cut by 5 bases, the J end by 2 bases, with 15 bases between. The CDR3 has 14 amino acids. In germline, CDR1 is SQVTM, CDR2 ANQGSEA. The CDR3 reads CSVIKDGRNTEAFF. The CDR3 nucleotides are TGCAGCGTTATTAAAGACGGACGCAACACTGAAGCTTTCTTT.

In regard to this clonotype: A much more abundant neighbour one base away suggests this may be a read error. This chain links TRBV7-8 with TRBJ1-4; weak D call: TRBD1 (5 bases). From germline, CDR1 is SGHVS and CDR2 FQNEAQ. The CDR3 consists of 15 residues. CDR3 loop: CASNLMGGDNEKLFF. The CDR3 DNA reads as TGTGCCAGCAACTTAATGGGGGGAGATAATGAAAAACTGTTTTTT.

The chain employs TRBV2 and TRBJ2-6, with 7 bases fitting TRBD1. The CDR3 is 17 residues long. Germline values: CDR1 SNHLY, CDR2 FYNNEI. With 1 base clipped from V and 2 bases from J, the junction kept 5 bases outside the gene matches. The CDR3 sequence: CASSEEQGLTGANVLTF. The CDR3 bases are TGTGCCAGCAGTGAAGAACAGGGGCTTACTGGGGCCAACGTCCTGACTTTC.

This chain uses TRBV30 with TRBJ2-1; 10 nucleotides align to TRBD2. V shed 0 bases and J 6 bases; nucleotides not matched to a gene: 5. The CDR3 totals 15 residues. CDR1 is GTSNPN and CDR2 is SVGIG in the germline V gene (reference sequence). The CDR3 reads CAWSVGTSGINEQFF. The DNA for the CDR3 is TGTGCCTGGAGTGTAGGAACTAGCGGGATCAATGAGCAGTTCTTC.

The chain employs TRBV20-1 and TRBJ1-4; no clear D gene. The CDR3 spans 15 residues. CDR1 DFQATT and CDR2 SNEGSKA come from the germline V gene (reference sequence). The ends were cut back, 0 bases at V and 6 bases at J, with 14 bases in the middle. This chain's CDR3 is CSARDRRRWDEKLFF. The CDR3 DNA follows: TGCAGTGCTAGAGATCGCCGGCGGTGGGATGAAAAACTGTTTTTT.